A selection of T cell receptor beta chains follows, all from one sample in a study of PD-L1 blockade in urothelial cancer. The protocol was immunoSEQ multiplex PCR, while the TCRdb copy is restricted to in-frame clones and leaves out a portion. Of around 130,000 clones in the sample, approximately 84% were seen once. The sequencing used PBMCs, collected around atezolizumab (anti-PD-L1) treatment. These receptors were obtained from a man in his fifties with urothelial cancer. CDR3s include the opening cysteine and the closing phenylalanine or tryptophan. A D gene is named only where the DNA matches it firmly. A row's size may be missing; if present it is once, few, many or a size class.

abundance	v_gene	j_gene	d_gene	CDR3nt	CDR3aa
NA	TRBV19	TRBJ2-5	TRBD1	TGTGCCAGTAGAAAGACAGGGGGCGTAGAGACCCAGTACTTC	CASRKTGGVETQYF
NA	TRBV7-2	TRBJ2-2	TRBD2	TGTGCCAGCAGGGCGACTAGCGGAAACACCGGGGAGCTGTTTTTT	CASRATSGNTGELFF
NA	TRBV7-9	TRBJ2-1	TRBD2	TGTGCCAGCAGCTATAGCGGGAGGACGTACAATGAGCAGTTCTTC	CASSYSGRTYNEQFF
NA	TRBV19	TRBJ2-5	NA	TGTGCCAGTACCATGGTTCGAAACGGAGGCCAAGAGACCCAGTACTTC	CASTMVRNGGQETQYF
NA	TRBV28	TRBJ1-6	NA	TGTGCCAGCAACCCAGATGACTCCTATAATTCACCCCTCCACTTT	CASNPDDSYNSPLHF
NA	TRBV7-9	TRBJ1-2	NA	TGTGCCAGCAGCCCTCCCGTGTCGGATGGCTACACCTTC	CASSPPVSDGYTF
few	TRBV27	TRBJ1-6	TRBD1	TGTGCCAGCAGTTTTGGACAGGGAAATTCACCCCTCCACTTT	CASSFGQGNSPLHF
NA	TRBV5-1	TRBJ1-1	NA	TGCGCCAGCAGCTTCGACACGAACACTGAAGCTTTCTTT	CASSFDTNTEAFF
NA	TRBV30	TRBJ2-5	NA	TGTGCCTGGAGTACCGCGTTTCAAGAGACCCAGTACTTC	CAWSTAFQETQYF
NA	TRBV28	TRBJ1-1	NA	TGTGCCAGCAGTGTCATAACGGGACACCCGAACACTGAAGCTTTCTTT	CASSVITGHPNTEAFF
NA	TRBV18	TRBJ2-2	TRBD2	TGTGCCAGCTCACCACTGGAAGCGGGAGGGCCCGGCACCGGGGAGCTGTTTTTT	CASSPLEAGGPGTGELFF
NA	TRBV6-1	TRBJ2-1	NA	TGTGCCAGCAGTTCTGAGACAGCATACAATGAGCAGTTCTTC	CASSSETAYNEQFF
NA	TRBV7-9	TRBJ2-7	TRBD1	TGTGCCAGCACCCGGGACAGGGTATCCTACGAGCAGTACTTC	CASTRDRVSYEQYF
once	TRBV2	TRBJ2-1	NA	TGTGCCAGCAGGCCACTTTCCGCCTACAATGAGCAGTTCTTC	CASRPLSAYNEQFF
NA	TRBV28	TRBJ2-3	NA	TGTGCCAGCGCTACCTCCACAGATACGCAGTATTTT	CASATSTDTQYF
NA	TRBV28	TRBJ1-4	NA	TGTGCCAGCAGTTTGACAGTCCCAACTAATGAAAAACTGTTTTTT	CASSLTVPTNEKLFF
NA	TRBV4-1	TRBJ2-1	TRBD1	TGCGCCAGCAGCCAGGGACAGAGCTCCTACAATGAGCAGTTCTTC	CASSQGQSSYNEQFF
NA	TRBV19	TRBJ1-4	NA	TGTGCCAGTAGTATGACGGAATACCAGCCACTAGGAAAACTGTTTTTT	CASSMTEYQPLGKLFF
NA	TRBV30	TRBJ2-7	TRBD2	TGTGCCTGGGAGTTAGCGGGAATGAACGAGCAGTACTTC	CAWELAGMNEQYF